These T cell receptor beta chains were read from a single sample in a study of cytomegalovirus exposure and HLA in healthy donors. Profiled with immunoSEQ multiplex PCR; TCRdb holds only in-frame clones, not every one. Counted here are some 170,000 clones, around four fifths occurring once; the ten biggest clones make up roughly 1.3%. Material: PBMCs. These TCRs come from a woman aged 45-59 years in good health and CMV-seronegative. The CDR3 runs from the conserved cysteine through the conserved F or W. The D gene is left open where the match is weak. A row's size may be missing; if present it is once, few, many or a size class.

d_gene | j_gene | abundance | len | v_gene | CDR3aa | CDR3nt
. | TRBJ2-2 | . | 14 | TRBV7-2 | CASSWRQVSGELFF | TGTGCCAGCAGCTGGCGACAGGTATCCGGGGAGCTGTTTTTT
TRBD2 | TRBJ2-5 | few | 15 | TRBV4-3 | CASSRWGEGRETQYF | TGCGCCAGCAGCCGCTGGGGGGAGGGACGGGAGACCCAGTACTTC
. | TRBJ2-1 | few | 15 | TRBV10-3 | CAITQGGNSYNEQFF | TGTGCCATCACCCAAGGAGGGAACAGCTACAATGAGCAGTTCTTC
TRBD2 | TRBJ2-1 | few | 14 | TRBV7-9 | CASRALAGVNEQFF | TGTGCCAGCAGGGCCCTAGCGGGTGTCAATGAGCAGTTCTTC
TRBD1 | TRBJ1-4 | few | 15 | TRBV11-2 | CASSDQGAANEKLFF | TGTGCCAGCAGCGATCAGGGGGCGGCTAATGAAAAACTGTTTTTT
. | TRBJ2-2 | few | 14 | TRBV5-4 | CASSKDSNTGELFF | TGTGCCAGCAGCAAGGACTCGAACACCGGGGAGCTGTTTTTT
. | TRBJ1-4 | . | 15 | TRBV2 | CASSTRGSGGEKLFF | TGTGCCAGCAGTACTAGGGGCTCGGGGGGAGAAAAACTGTTTTTT
TRBD1 | TRBJ1-2 | few | 13 | TRBV6-5 | CASSKGQGVGYTF | TGTGCCAGCAGTAAGGGACAGGGGGTTGGCTACACCTTC
. | TRBJ2-5 | . | 14 | TRBV6-6 | CASSYKGGGETQYF | TGTGCCAGCAGTTATAAGGGGGGGGGAGAGACCCAGTACTTC
TRBD1 | TRBJ2-5 | few | 14 | TRBV28 | CASSWGQDQETQYF | TGTGCCAGCAGTTGGGGACAGGACCAAGAGACCCAGTACTTC
TRBD1 | TRBJ1-2 | . | 13 | TRBV28 | CASSFERGHGYTF | TGTGCCAGCAGTTTCGAGAGGGGGCATGGCTACACCTTC
TRBD1 | TRBJ1-1 | . | 15 | TRBV6-5 | CASRRGGTGRTEAFF | TGTGCCAGCAGAAGGGGGGGGACAGGGAGGACTGAAGCTTTCTTT
. | TRBJ1-1 | . | 14 | TRBV9 | CASSPIQVNTEAFF | TGTGCCAGCAGCCCGATACAGGTGAACACTGAAGCTTTCTTT
. | TRBJ1-1 | . | 15 | TRBV15 | CATRKGGGPNTEAFF | TGTGCCACCCGTAAAGGCGGAGGTCCGAACACTGAAGCTTTCTTT
TRBD2 | TRBJ2-2 | . | 15 | TRBV7-3 | CASSSSGTGTGELFF | TGTGCCAGCAGCTCTAGCGGGACCGGCACCGGGGAGCTGTTTTTT
. | TRBJ2-7 | . | 15 | TRBV7-2 | CASSLARLVGYEQYF | TGTGCCAGCAGCTTAGCGAGGCTAGTGGGCTACGAGCAGTACTTC
. | TRBJ2-2 | . | 16 | TRBV11-2 | CASSLAGGKVVGELFF | TGTGCCAGCAGCTTAGCTGGGGGGAAGGTAGTCGGGGAGCTGTTTTTT
. | TRBJ2-7 | . | 15 | TRBV28 | CASTPLGRPLYEQYF | TGTGCCAGCACCCCCCTAGGGAGGCCTTTGTACGAGCAGTACTTC
. | TRBJ1-6 | . | 16 | TRBV6-5 | CASSYAQRAWDSPLHF | TGTGCCAGCAGTTACGCACAGAGGGCCTGGGATTCACCCCTCCACTTT
. | TRBJ2-1 | . | 14 | TRBV27 | CASSLYPSPNEQFF | TGTGCCAGCAGTTTATACCCAAGCCCCAATGAGCAGTTCTTC
TRBD2 | TRBJ2-3 | . | 18 | TRBV28 | CASSWDGTNPPGTDTQYF | TGTGCCAGCAGTTGGGATGGGACTAATCCACCGGGCACAGATACGCAGTATTTT
TRBD1 | TRBJ1-4 | few | 14 | TRBV4-3 | CASSQTGTNEKLFF | TGCGCCAGCAGCCAGACAGGGACTAATGAAAAACTGTTTTTT
TRBD2 | TRBJ2-1 | . | 16 | TRBV11-3 | CASSLLAGGKDNEQFF | TGTGCCAGCAGCTTACTAGCGGGAGGGAAAGATAATGAGCAGTTCTTC
. | TRBJ2-7 | . | 15 | TRBV5-1 | CASSPAVKSSYEQYF | TGCGCCAGCAGCCCCGCGGTTAAGAGCTCCTACGAGCAGTACTTC
. | TRBJ1-1 | . | 16 | TRBV5-1 | CASSLEEPRGLAEAFF | TGCGCCAGCAGCTTGGAAGAACCAAGGGGGTTAGCTGAAGCTTTCTTT
TRBD2 | TRBJ2-5 | . | 16 | TRBV27 | CASSLSSGGPQETQYF | TGTGCCAGCAGTTTATCTAGCGGGGGCCCCCAAGAGACCCAGTACTTC
TRBD2 | TRBJ2-3 | . | 15 | TRBV28 | CASISTSGNPDTQYF | TGTGCCAGCATATCTACTAGCGGGAACCCAGATACGCAGTATTTT
. | TRBJ1-2 | . | 12 | TRBV6-1 | CASSDRFYGYTF | TGTGCCAGCAGCGACAGGTTCTATGGCTACACCTTC
. | TRBJ2-7 | once | 14 | TRBV7-2 | CASSSSRAKREQYF | TGTGCCAGCAGCTCCTCCCGAGCGAAACGCGAGCAGTACTTC
TRBD2 | TRBJ2-1 | . | 15 | TRBV7-3 | CASSPGTSGSNEQFF | TGTGCCAGCAGCCCCGGGACTAGCGGGAGCAATGAGCAGTTCTTC
TRBD2 | TRBJ2-1 | . | 13 | TRBV6-5 | CATRRERYNEQFF | TGTGCCACCCGGCGGGAGAGGTACAATGAGCAGTTCTTC
. | TRBJ1-6 | . | 14 | TRBV18 | CASSPWPEDSPLHF | TGTGCCAGCTCGCCTTGGCCCGAGGATTCACCCCTCCACTTT
. | TRBJ1-4 | . | 14 | TRBV10-3 | CAISQDPQGQKLFF | TGTGCCATCAGTCAGGACCCCCAGGGGCAGAAACTGTTTTTT
TRBD2 | TRBJ2-7 | few | 15 | TRBV15 | CATSRATSGSNEQYF | TGTGCCACCAGCAGAGCGACTAGCGGGAGCAACGAGCAGTACTTC
TRBD2 | TRBJ2-1 | once | 14 | TRBV28 | CAEQPSGGVNEQFF | TGTGCAGAGCAGCCTAGCGGGGGGGTCAATGAGCAGTTCTTC
. | TRBJ2-1 | . | 13 | TRBV5-1 | CASSPEAYNEQFF | TGCGCCAGCAGCCCGGAGGCCTACAATGAGCAGTTCTTC
. | TRBJ2-3 | . | 14 | TRBV5-5 | CASSLVQITDTQYF | TGTGCCAGCAGCTTGGTACAGATCACAGATACGCAGTATTTT
. | TRBJ2-7 | . | 13 | TRBV27 | CASSLGRAYEQYF | TGTGCCAGCAGTTTGGGGCGAGCCTACGAGCAGTACTTC
. | TRBJ2-7 | . | 15 | TRBV6-5 | CASSPMTDSSYEQYF | TGTGCCAGCAGCCCCATGACGGACAGCTCCTACGAGCAGTACTTC
. | TRBJ1-5 | few | 12 | TRBV28 | CASSLGGGPQHF | TGTGCCAGCAGCCTAGGCGGGGGACCCCAGCATTTT
. | TRBJ2-7 | . | 13 | TRBV7-9 | CASSLSVTYEQYF | TGTGCCAGCAGCTTATCGGTTACCTACGAGCAGTACTTC
TRBD1 | TRBJ2-1 | . | 14 | TRBV9 | CASSAGTGTIEQFF | TGTGCCAGCAGCGCGGGGACAGGGACGATTGAGCAGTTCTTC
TRBD1 | TRBJ1-3 | . | 16 | TRBV25-1 | CASSGYSQGRGNTIYF | TGTGCCAGCAGTGGGTATTCACAGGGGAGAGGAAACACCATATATTTT
TRBD2 | TRBJ2-5 | . | 16 | TRBV11-2 | CASSLIRRGVGETQYF | TGTGCCAGCAGCTTAATACGCCGGGGGGTTGGGGAGACCCAGTACTTC
TRBD1 | TRBJ1-6 | once | 15 | TRBV28 | CASSLQGARNSPLHF | TGTGCCAGCAGTCTACAGGGGGCGCGAAATTCACCCCTCCACTTT
TRBD1 | TRBJ2-5 | . | 13 | TRBV2 | CASKGQSQETQYF | TGTGCCAGCAAGGGACAGAGCCAAGAGACCCAGTACTTC
TRBD1 | TRBJ1-2 | . | 14 | TRBV19 | CASSGQAGNYGYTF | TGTGCCAGTAGTGGACAGGCGGGAAACTATGGCTACACCTTC
. | TRBJ2-3 | few | 14 | TRBV14 | CASSPPWTPNTQYF | TGTGCCAGCAGCCCACCCTGGACTCCCAATACGCAGTATTTT
TRBD1 | TRBJ1-1 | . | 14 | TRBV19 | CASSMMTRGTEAFF | TGTGCCAGTAGTATGATGACCAGGGGGACTGAAGCTTTCTTT
. | TRBJ1-5 | once | 18 | TRBV28 | CASSATFKQVYSNQPQHF | TGTGCCAGCAGCGCTACTTTCAAACAGGTTTATAGCAATCAGCCCCAGCATTTT
TRBD1 | TRBJ2-3 | . | 15 | TRBV7-7 | CASSLGQGSTDTQYF | TGTGCTAGCAGCTTGGGACAGGGAAGCACAGATACGCAGTATTTT
TRBD2 | TRBJ2-3 | once | 17 | TRBV30 | CAWKQEMVAGSTDTQYF | TGTGCCTGGAAGCAGGAGATGGTAGCGGGGAGCACAGATACGCAGTATTTT
TRBD2 | TRBJ2-3 | . | 16 | TRBV5-1 | CASSLVLAGNSDTQYF | TGCGCCAGCAGCTTGGTTCTAGCGGGCAACTCAGATACGCAGTATTTT
. | TRBJ1-3 | . | 15 | TRBV11-2 | CASSLRGSSGNTIYF | TGTGCCAGCAGCTTAAGAGGGAGCTCTGGAAACACCATATATTTT
TRBD2 | TRBJ2-5 | . | 15 | TRBV5-1 | CASSLWLAVQETQYF | TGCGCCAGCAGCTTGTGGCTAGCGGTACAAGAGACCCAGTACTTC
TRBD1 | TRBJ2-7 | once | 16 | TRBV29-1 | CSVETSDRGLAYEQYF | TGCAGCGTTGAAACCTCGGACAGGGGGTTGGCCTACGAGCAGTACTTC
. | TRBJ2-1 | . | 17 | TRBV28 | CASSSPVGGLRYNEQFF | TGTGCCAGCAGTTCCCCCGTGGGGGGTCTAAGGTACAATGAGCAGTTCTTC
TRBD1 | TRBJ1-4 | . | 15 | TRBV5-1 | CSSSAQGAPNEKLFF | TGCTCCAGCAGCGCCCAGGGGGCCCCTAATGAAAAACTGTTTTTT
. | TRBJ1-1 | . | 15 | TRBV6-5 | CASSYSAPGFTEAFF | TGTGCCAGCAGTTACTCCGCCCCGGGTTTTACTGAAGCTTTCTTT